The entry that follows covers one T cell receptor (beta chain) sequence. Germline V gene lookup returns CDR1 MNHEY and CDR2 SVGAGI. CDR3 length: 15 residues. V lost 6 bases to trimming and J lost 1 base; unmatched junction nucleotides: 6. As handled by the study authors: How many nucleated cells were present was estimated from reference gene primer amplification. Assay: immunoSEQ multiplex PCR; the TCRdb copy retains only in-frame clones and omits some. The DNA gave D and trimming, while V, J and clone size come from that table. The sample includes 150,000 to 200,000 clones, about 86% of them seen just once. These data come from a study of blood T cell repertoires in COVID-19. Study context: T cells, B-cell-depleted T cells, or PBMCs provided the cDNA or gDNA that served as material.

The sample consisted of peripheral blood. This chain connects TRBV6-5 to TRBJ1-1; 9 bases line up with TRBD1. The source is a man between 18 and 35 years old with active or convalescent COVID-19. The DNA for the CDR3 is TGTGCCAGCAGAATACAGGGGGCTGGGAACACTGAAGCTTTCTTT. Translating it yields CASRIQGAGNTEAFF.